This TCR beta chain was identified in a study of T cell responses to AZD1222 COVID-19 vaccine. Turning to this clone: Its antigen remains unknown.

TCRdb keeps only in-frame clones here, not all; method: immunoSEQ multiplex PCR. The top ten clones hold roughly 1.6% of a sample with some 120,000 clones, roughly 90% of them seen once. Germline loops: CDR1 ENHRY, CDR2 SYGVKD. This CDR3 comprises 17 residues. The V and J ends lost 0 bases and 3 bases respectively, with 15 bases between them. Study outcomes and limitations: Seropositive status at baseline applied to only a handful of AZD1222 recipients.

The sequenced sample was peripheral blood, obtained on day 0 of AZD1222 vaccination. The TCR originated in an adult in good health. V and J are TRBV10-3 and TRBJ1-5, with D hard to call. The CDR3 DNA follows: TGTGCCATCAGTGAGTCCCCGATCACAGCGTTCAATCAGCCCCAGCATTTT. Translating it yields CAISESPITAFNQPQHF.